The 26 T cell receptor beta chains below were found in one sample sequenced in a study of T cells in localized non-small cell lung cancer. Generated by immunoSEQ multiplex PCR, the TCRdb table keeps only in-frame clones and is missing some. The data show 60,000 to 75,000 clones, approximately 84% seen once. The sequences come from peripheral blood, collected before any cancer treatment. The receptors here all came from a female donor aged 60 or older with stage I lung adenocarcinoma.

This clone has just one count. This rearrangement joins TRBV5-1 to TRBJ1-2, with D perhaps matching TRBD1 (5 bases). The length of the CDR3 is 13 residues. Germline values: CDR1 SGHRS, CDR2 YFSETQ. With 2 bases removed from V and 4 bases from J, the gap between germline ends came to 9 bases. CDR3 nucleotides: TGCGCCAGCAGCTTAAGGGGAACCTATGGCTACACCTTC. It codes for CASSLRGTYGYTF.

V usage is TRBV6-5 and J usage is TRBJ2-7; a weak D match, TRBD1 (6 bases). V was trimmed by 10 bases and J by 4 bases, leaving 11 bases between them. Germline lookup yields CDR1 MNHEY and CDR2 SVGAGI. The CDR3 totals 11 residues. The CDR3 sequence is CATFRGYEQYF. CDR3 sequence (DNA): TGTGCCACCTTCAGGGGTTACGAGCAGTACTTC.

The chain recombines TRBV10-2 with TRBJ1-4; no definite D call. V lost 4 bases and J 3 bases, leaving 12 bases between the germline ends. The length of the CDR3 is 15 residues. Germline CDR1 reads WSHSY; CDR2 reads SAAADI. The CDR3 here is CASSVQALSNEKLFF. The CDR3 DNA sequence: TGCGCCAGCAGTGTCCAGGCCTTGTCTAATGAAAAACTGTTTTTT.

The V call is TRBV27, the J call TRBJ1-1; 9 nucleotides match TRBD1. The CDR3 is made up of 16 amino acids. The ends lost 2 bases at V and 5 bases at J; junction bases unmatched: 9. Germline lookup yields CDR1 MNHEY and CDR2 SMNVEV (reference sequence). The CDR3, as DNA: TGTGCCAGCAGTTTAGTGACAGGGGGGGGAAGGACTGAAGCTTTCTTT. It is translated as CASSLVTGGGRTEAFF.

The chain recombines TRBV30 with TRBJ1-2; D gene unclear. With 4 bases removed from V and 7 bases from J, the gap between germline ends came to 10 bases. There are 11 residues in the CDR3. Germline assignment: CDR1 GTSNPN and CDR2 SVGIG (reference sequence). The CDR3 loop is CAWTWGGGYTF. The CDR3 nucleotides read TGTGCCTGGACGTGGGGTGGTGGCTACACCTTC.

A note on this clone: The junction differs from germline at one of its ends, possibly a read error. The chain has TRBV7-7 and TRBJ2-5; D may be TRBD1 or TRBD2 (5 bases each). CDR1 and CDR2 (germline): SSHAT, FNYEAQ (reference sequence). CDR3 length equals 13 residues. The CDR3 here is CASSPRGAETQYF. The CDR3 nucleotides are TGTGCTAGCAGCCCCAGAGGGGCAGAGACCCAGTACTTC.

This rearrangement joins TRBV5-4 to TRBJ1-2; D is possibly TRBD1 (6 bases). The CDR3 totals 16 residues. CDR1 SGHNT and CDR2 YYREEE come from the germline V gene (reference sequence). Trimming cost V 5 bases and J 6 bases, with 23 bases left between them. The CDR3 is CASRKERQARGDGYTF. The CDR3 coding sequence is TGTGCCAGCAGGAAAGAGAGACAGGCCCGAGGGGATGGCTACACCTTC.

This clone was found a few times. CDR3 bases: TGTGCCAGCAGCGTAGCAGGGGGGCCCCAGTATTTT. Amino acids: CASSVAGGPQYF. The V gene is TRBV9, the J gene TRBJ2-3, with TRBD1 as a possible D gene (7 bases). Trimming pared 0 bases from V and 12 bases from J, leaving 11 bases between. Germline CDR1 reads SGDLS; CDR2 reads YYNGEE. The length of the CDR3 is 12 residues.

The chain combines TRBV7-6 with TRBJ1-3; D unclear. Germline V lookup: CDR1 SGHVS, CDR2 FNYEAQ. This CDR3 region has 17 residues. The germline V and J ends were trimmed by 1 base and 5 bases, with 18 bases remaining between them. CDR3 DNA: TGTGCCAGCAGCTTAGGGGGAGTTCTTTCGTGGAGAAACACCATATATTTT. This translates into CASSLGGVLSWRNTIYF. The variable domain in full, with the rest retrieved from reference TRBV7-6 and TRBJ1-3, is GAGVSQSPRYKVTKRGQDVALRCDPISGHVSLYWYRQALGQGPEFLTYFNYEAQQDKSGLPNDRFSAERPEGSISTLTIQRTEQRDSAMYRCASSLGGVLSWRNTIYFGEGSWLTVV.

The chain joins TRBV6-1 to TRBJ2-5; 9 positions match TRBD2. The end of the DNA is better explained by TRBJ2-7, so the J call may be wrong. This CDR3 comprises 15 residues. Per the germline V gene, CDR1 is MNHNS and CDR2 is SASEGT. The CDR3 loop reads CASSGVAGVVYEQYF. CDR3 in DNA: TGTGCCAGCAGTGGGGTAGCGGGAGTCGTCTACGAGCAGTACTTC.

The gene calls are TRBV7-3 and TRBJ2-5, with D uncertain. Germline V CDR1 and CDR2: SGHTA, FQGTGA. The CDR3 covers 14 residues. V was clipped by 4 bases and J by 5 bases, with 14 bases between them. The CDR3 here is CASSSLPSGETQYF. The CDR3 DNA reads TGTGCCAGCAGCTCGCTTCCCTCCGGGGAGACCCAGTACTTC.

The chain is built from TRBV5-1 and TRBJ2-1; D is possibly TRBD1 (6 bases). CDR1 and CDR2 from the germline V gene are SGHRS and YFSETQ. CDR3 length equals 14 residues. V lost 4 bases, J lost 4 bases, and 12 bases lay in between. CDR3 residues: CASSPLQGYNEQFF. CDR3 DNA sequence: TGCGCCAGCAGCCCTCTCCAGGGGTACAATGAGCAGTTCTTC.

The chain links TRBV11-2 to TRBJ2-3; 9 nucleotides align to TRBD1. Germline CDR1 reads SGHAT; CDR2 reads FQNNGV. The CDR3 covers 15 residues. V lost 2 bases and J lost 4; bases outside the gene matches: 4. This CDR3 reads CASSLKDRGADTQYF. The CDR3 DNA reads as TGTGCCAGCAGCTTAAAGGACAGGGGAGCAGATACGCAGTATTTT.

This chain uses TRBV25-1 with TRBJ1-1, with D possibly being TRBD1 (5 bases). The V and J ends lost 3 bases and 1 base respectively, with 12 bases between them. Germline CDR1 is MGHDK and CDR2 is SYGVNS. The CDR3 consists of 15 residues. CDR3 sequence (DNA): TGTGCCAGCAGTGACCCGGGACGGGGGAACACTGAAGCTTTCTTT. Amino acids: CASSDPGRGNTEAFF.

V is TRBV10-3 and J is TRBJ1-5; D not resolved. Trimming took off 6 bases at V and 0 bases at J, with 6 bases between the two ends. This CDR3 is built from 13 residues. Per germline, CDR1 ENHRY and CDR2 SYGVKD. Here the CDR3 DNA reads TGTGCCATCAGGGGTAGTAGCAATCAGCCCCAGCATTTT. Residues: CAIRGSSNQPQHF.

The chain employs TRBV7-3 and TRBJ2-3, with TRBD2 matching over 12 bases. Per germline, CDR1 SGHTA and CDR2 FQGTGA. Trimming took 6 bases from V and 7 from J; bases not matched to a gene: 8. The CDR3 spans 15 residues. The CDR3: CASSQTSGGDNTQYF. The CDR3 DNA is TGTGCCAGCAGTCAGACTAGCGGGGGAGATAATACGCAGTATTTT.

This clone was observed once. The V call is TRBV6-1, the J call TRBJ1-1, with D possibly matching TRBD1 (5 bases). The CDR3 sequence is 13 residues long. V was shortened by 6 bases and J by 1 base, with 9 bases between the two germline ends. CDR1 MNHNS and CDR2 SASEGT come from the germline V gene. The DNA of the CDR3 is TGTGCCAGCAGGAAGGGGACGAACACTGAAGCTTTCTTT. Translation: CASRKGTNTEAFF.

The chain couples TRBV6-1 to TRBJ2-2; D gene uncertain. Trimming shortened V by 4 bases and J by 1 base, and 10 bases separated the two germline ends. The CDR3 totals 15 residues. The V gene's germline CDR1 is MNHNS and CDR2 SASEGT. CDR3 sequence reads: CASSGHTKNTGELFF. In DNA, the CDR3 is TGTGCCAGCAGTGGACATACTAAGAACACCGGGGAGCTGTTTTTT.

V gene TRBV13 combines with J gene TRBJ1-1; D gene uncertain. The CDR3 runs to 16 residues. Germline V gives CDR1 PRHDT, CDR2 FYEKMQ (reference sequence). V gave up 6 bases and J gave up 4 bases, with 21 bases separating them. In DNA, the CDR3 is TGTGCCAGCAGTTCAAGTATGGGCCAGCGGAGCACTGAAGCTTTCTTT. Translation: CASSSSMGQRSTEAFF.

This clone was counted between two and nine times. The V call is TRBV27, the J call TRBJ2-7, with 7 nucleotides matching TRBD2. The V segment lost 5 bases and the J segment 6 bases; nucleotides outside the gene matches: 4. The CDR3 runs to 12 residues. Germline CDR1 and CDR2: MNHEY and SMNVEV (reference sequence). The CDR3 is CASSPTSAEQYF. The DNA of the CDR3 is TGTGCCAGCAGTCCCACTAGCGCCGAGCAGTACTTC.

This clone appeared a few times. The CDR3 bases are TGCGCCAGCAGCTTGGGAGCGGGAGGGTCGAGTAGGGAGCAGTACTTC. This gives the protein CASSLGAGGSSREQYF. The chain uses TRBV5-1 and TRBJ2-7, with TRBD2 identical over 10 bases. The V gene end was trimmed by 0 bases and the J gene end by 7 bases; junction bases not matched to a gene: 10. The CDR3 contains 16 residues. Looked up from germline, CDR1 is SGHRS and CDR2 is YFSETQ.

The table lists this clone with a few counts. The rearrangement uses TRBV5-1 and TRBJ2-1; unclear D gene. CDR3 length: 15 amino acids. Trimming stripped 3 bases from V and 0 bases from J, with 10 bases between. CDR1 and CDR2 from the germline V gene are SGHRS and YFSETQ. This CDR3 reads CASSSAATSYNEQFF. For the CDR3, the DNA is TGCGCCAGCAGCTCGGCGGCAACCTCCTACAATGAGCAGTTCTTC.

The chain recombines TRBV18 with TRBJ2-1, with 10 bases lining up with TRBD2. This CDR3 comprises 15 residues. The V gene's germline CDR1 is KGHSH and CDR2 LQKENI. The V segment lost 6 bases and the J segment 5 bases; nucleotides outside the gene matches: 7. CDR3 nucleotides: TGTGCCAGCTCCACCCAGGGACTAGCGAACAATGAGCAGTTCTTC. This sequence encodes CASSTQGLANNEQFF.

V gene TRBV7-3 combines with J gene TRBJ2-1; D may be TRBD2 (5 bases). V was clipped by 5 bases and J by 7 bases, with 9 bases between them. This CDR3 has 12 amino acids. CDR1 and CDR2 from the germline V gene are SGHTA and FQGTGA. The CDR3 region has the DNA TGTGCCAGCAGCCTGTCGGGGAATGAGCAGTTCTTC. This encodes CASSLSGNEQFF.

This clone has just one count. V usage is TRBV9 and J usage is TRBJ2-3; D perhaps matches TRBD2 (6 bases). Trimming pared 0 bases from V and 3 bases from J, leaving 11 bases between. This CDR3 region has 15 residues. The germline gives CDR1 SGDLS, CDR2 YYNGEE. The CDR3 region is CASSVDPAGTDTQYF. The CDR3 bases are TGTGCCAGCAGCGTAGATCCAGCGGGTACAGATACGCAGTATTTT.

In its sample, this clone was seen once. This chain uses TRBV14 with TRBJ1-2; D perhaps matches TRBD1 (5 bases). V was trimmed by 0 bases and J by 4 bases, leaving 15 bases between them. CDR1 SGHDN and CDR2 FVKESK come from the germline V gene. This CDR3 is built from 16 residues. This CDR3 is CASSQDINRRLYGYTF. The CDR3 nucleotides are TGTGCCAGCAGCCAAGATATAAACAGGCGACTCTATGGCTACACCTTC.